The 32 T cell receptor beta chains reported below all come from one sample, sequenced in a study of OX40 agonist ivuxolimab in advanced cancers. Measured with immunoSEQ multiplex PCR; TCRdb has only the in-frame clones, and not every one. The sample lists 45,000 to 65,000 clones, more than 65% occurring once. The specimen was CD4+ or CD8+ T cells sorted from blood, collected in a trial of the OX40 agonist ivuxolimab. These receptors were taken from an adult with an advanced solid tumor such as melanoma, head and neck, liver or kidney cancer.

The J gene is TRBJ2-2, the V gene TRBV4-3, with no clear D. The CDR3 totals 12 residues. Germline-derived CDR1 and CDR2 are LGHNA and YSLEER. The V end was cut by 4 bases, the J end by 7 bases, with 7 bases between. The CDR3 is CASSPQLGELFF. CDR3 DNA: TGCGCCAGCAGCCCTCAGCTCGGGGAGCTGTTTTTT.

The table lists this clone with a count of one. The gene calls are TRBV5-6 and TRBJ1-5; possible D gene TRBD1, 6 bases. Trimming removed 2 bases at V and 11 bases at J, with 14 bases between. The germline CDR1 and CDR2 sequences are SGHDT and YYEEEE. CDR3 length: 13 amino acids. The CDR3 spells CASSLGGAGSQHF. The CDR3 DNA reads TGTGCCAGCAGCTTAGGGGGGGCAGGGTCCCAGCATTTT.

This rearrangement joins TRBV7-2 to TRBJ2-7; 8 positions agree with TRBD2. The V gene end was trimmed by 8 bases and the J gene end by 6 bases; junction bases not matched to a gene: 9. Germline V lookup: CDR1 SGHTA, CDR2 FQGNSA. The CDR3 runs 13 residues. The CDR3 protein is CASALGAGGEQYF. Here the CDR3 DNA reads TGTGCCAGCGCCTTAGGGGCGGGGGGCGAGCAGTACTTC.

The genes are TRBV11-3 and TRBJ2-3; D is unclear. Germline V CDR1 and CDR2: SGHNT, YENEEA. The V gene lost 5 bases and the J gene lost 4 bases, with 13 bases spanning the gap. This CDR3 is built from 14 residues. The chain's CDR3 is CASSATQRADTQYF. In nucleotides, the CDR3 is TGTGCCAGCAGCGCGACCCAACGGGCAGATACGCAGTATTTT.

This clone was counted only a few times. The gene calls are TRBV6-6 and TRBJ2-3; D might be TRBD1 (5 bases). This CDR3 contains 15 residues. Germline lookup yields CDR1 MNHNY and CDR2 SVGAGI (reference sequence). Trimming took 1 base from V and 0 from J, leaving 8 bases between them. CDR3 DNA: TGTGCCAGCAGTTACTGGCCAGGGAGCACAGATACGCAGTATTTT. This sequence encodes CASSYWPGSTDTQYF.

The V and J genes are TRBV5-1 and TRBJ2-7; D tentatively reads TRBD1 or TRBD2 (5 bases each). V was clipped by 7 bases and J by 6 bases, with 20 bases between them. The CDR3 consists of 14 residues. Germline CDR1 and CDR2: SGHRS and YFSETQ. In DNA, the CDR3 is TGCGCCAGCGCTGGGGCTCTAAGAGGGGTCGAGCAGTACTTC. It translates to CASAGALRGVEQYF.

The CDR3 here is CASITGGSPVNTQYF. The CDR3 DNA reads TGTGCCAGCATAACGGGGGGATCCCCCGTTAATACGCAGTATTTT. The chain recombines TRBV21-1 with TRBJ2-3; TRBD2, the table's D call, lacks a check against the DNA. TRBV21-1 is a known pseudogene. The CDR3 is 15 residues long.

CDR3 region: CASSLGPGVRDRGYNEQFF. The DNA of the CDR3 is TGTGCCAGTAGTCTTGGGCCCGGAGTCCGGGACAGGGGCTACAATGAGCAGTTCTTC. The chain is built from TRBV19 and TRBJ2-1; 10 bases agree with TRBD1. CDR3 length: 19 amino acids. V trimming: 5 bases; J trimming: 3 bases; junction bases outside the gene matches: 16. The V gene's germline CDR1 is LNHDA and CDR2 SQIVND (reference sequence). Full variable domain (outside the CDR3, taken from reference TRBV19 and TRBJ2-1): DGGITQSPKYLFRKEGQNVTLSCEQNLNHDAMYWYRQDPGQGLRLIYYSQIVNDFQKGDIAEGYSVSREKKESFPLTVTSAQKNPTAFYLCASSLGPGVRDRGYNEQFFGPGTRLTVL.

V is TRBV10-1 and J is TRBJ2-3, with D perhaps TRBD2 (6 bases). The CDR3 runs 15 residues. The ends were cut back, 3 bases at V and 4 bases at J, with 14 bases in the middle. Germline V lookup: CDR1 WNHNN, CDR2 SYGVQD (reference sequence). The CDR3 loop reads CASSDRGGKPDTQYF. Written as DNA, the CDR3 is TGCGCCAGCAGTGATCGGGGCGGGAAGCCAGATACGCAGTATTTT.

The rearrangement links TRBV7-3 to TRBJ2-3; TRBD1 might be the D (5 bases). This CDR3 has 14 amino acids. CDR1 and CDR2 (germline): SGHTA, FQGTGA. Between the trimmed V and J ends, which lost 2 bases and 3 bases, there was a span of 9 bases. CDR3 in amino acids: CASSLQGATDTQYF. CDR3 coding DNA: TGTGCCAGCAGCTTACAAGGGGCAACAGATACGCAGTATTTT.

The V gene is TRBV18, the J gene TRBJ1-2, with 8 nucleotides matching TRBD1. V shed 2 bases and J 6 bases; nucleotides not matched to a gene: 17. Per the germline V gene, CDR1 is KGHSH and CDR2 is LQKENI. This CDR3 has 18 residues. Here the CDR3 reads CASSPVARGTGGTDGYTF. The DNA of the CDR3 is TGTGCCAGCTCACCAGTCGCTCGGGGGACAGGAGGCACAGATGGCTACACCTTC.

V is TRBV11-2 and J is TRBJ2-4; D unclear. The CDR3 contains 13 residues. Germline CDR1 is SGHAT and CDR2 is FQNNGV. Trimming stripped 5 bases from V and 0 bases from J, with 5 bases between. CDR3 coding DNA: TGTGCCAGCAGCATGACAGCCAAAAACATTCAGTACTTC. Translated, it gives CASSMTAKNIQYF.

This sequence joins TRBV11-2 and TRBJ1-5; 8 positions agree with TRBD1. Per germline, CDR1 SGHAT and CDR2 FQNNGV. The CDR3 is made up of 15 amino acids. The junction had 6 bases not matched to a gene; V was cut back by 3 bases and J by 5 bases. For the CDR3, the DNA is TGTGCCAGCAGCTTGGCTCGACAGGGGTATCAGCCCCAGCATTTT. This codes for CASSLARQGYQPQHF.

Only one count was recorded for this clone. The chain uses TRBV5-1 and TRBJ2-3; 7 bases align to TRBD2. The CDR3 is 17 residues long. The ends lost 0 bases at V and 0 bases at J; junction bases unmatched: 7. CDR1 SGHRS and CDR2 YFSETQ come from the germline V gene. The CDR3 here is CASSLGALAASTDTQYF. The CDR3 region has the DNA TGCGCCAGCAGCTTGGGGGCCCTAGCGGCTAGCACAGATACGCAGTATTTT. Filled out from reference TRBV5-1 and TRBJ2-3, the complete variable domain reads KAGVTQTPRYLIKTRGQQVTLSCSPISGHRSVSWYQQTPGQGLQFLFEYFSETQRNKGNFPGRFSGRQFSNSRSEMNVSTLELGDSALYLCASSLGALAASTDTQYFGPGTRLTVL.

This chain connects TRBV18 to TRBJ1-2, with no clear D. Germline V lookup: CDR1 KGHSH, CDR2 LQKENI. The CDR3 has 15 residues. V shed 2 bases and J shed 7 bases, with 17 bases lying between them. The CDR3 loop is CASSPGRGENSGYTF. The CDR3 DNA follows: TGTGCCAGCTCACCAGGACGGGGAGAAAATAGTGGCTACACCTTC.

In its sample, this clone was seen once. The chain has TRBV5-3 and TRBJ1-5; no clear D gene. TRBV5-3 is an open reading frame whose function is uncertain. Trimming removed 2 bases from V and 7 bases from J, with 4 bases in between. The CDR3 runs 11 residues. CDR3 loop: CARSFGQPQHF. CDR3 DNA: TGTGCCAGAAGCTTTGGACAGCCCCAGCATTTT.

This chain joins TRBV28 and TRBJ2-7; D gene unclear. The CDR3 length is 12 residues. Germline V gene lookup returns CDR1 MDHEN and CDR2 SYDVKM. Trimming removed 2 bases from V and 3 bases from J, with 5 bases in between. CDR3 in amino acids: CASSLDYYEQYF. In DNA form, the CDR3 reads TGTGCCAGCAGTTTAGATTACTACGAGCAGTACTTC. The whole variable domain, filled in from reference TRBV28 and TRBJ2-7, reads DVKVTQSSRYLVKRTGEKVFLECVQDMDHENMFWYRQDPGLGLRLIYFSYDVKMKEKGDIPEGYSVSREKKERFSLILESASTNQTSMYLCASSLDYYEQYFGPGTRLTVT.

This chain uses TRBV6-6 with TRBJ1-3; tentative D call: TRBD1 (5 bases). The germline CDR1 and CDR2 sequences are MNHNY and SVGAGI (reference sequence). This CDR3 has 15 amino acids. The V end was cut by 5 bases, the J end by 0 bases, with 11 bases between. The CDR3: CASSIGGSSGNTIYF. CDR3 DNA sequence: TGTGCCAGCAGTATCGGGGGGAGCTCTGGAAACACCATATATTTT.

V gene TRBV5-5 combines with J gene TRBJ2-7; D call uncertain. Germline CDR1 SGHKS, CDR2 YYEKEE (reference sequence). The CDR3 is 13 amino acids. Deletions cut 2 bases from V and 2 bases from J, with 8 bases between. The CDR3: CASSFAQPYEQYF. Written as DNA, the CDR3 is TGTGCCAGCAGCTTCGCACAGCCCTACGAGCAGTACTTC.

Comment on this clone: The junction departs from the called germline gene at one end, perhaps through a read error. The sample carries other DNA sequences with the same CDR3. This CDR3 reads CASTEGIPSNQPQHF. CDR3 in DNA: TGTGCTAGCACTGAAGGAATCCCTAGCAATCAGCCCCAGCATTTT. This chain links TRBV2 with TRBJ1-5; D is ambiguous. This CDR3 comprises 15 residues. Per germline, CDR1 SNHLY and CDR2 FYNNEI.

The chain has TRBV6-4 and TRBJ1-2; possibly TRBD1 for D (5 bases). V was shortened by 4 bases and J by 7 bases, with 10 bases between the two germline ends. Germline lookup yields CDR1 MRHNA and CDR2 SNTAGT. This CDR3 has 12 amino acids. For the CDR3, the DNA is TGTGCCAGCAGTGGGGGACGGGGTGGCTACACCTTC. Protein: CASSGGRGGYTF.

CDR3: CASSLGERGYTF. The CDR3 DNA follows: TGCGCCAGCAGCCTCGGGGAGCGTGGCTACACCTTC. This chain joins TRBV5-1 and TRBJ1-2; D is ambiguous. The V end lost 4 bases, the J end lost 7 bases, and 11 bases lay between the germline ends. Germline lookup yields CDR1 SGHRS and CDR2 YFSETQ. This CDR3 is built from 12 residues.

This chain uses TRBV5-1 with TRBJ2-7; 7 nucleotides agree with TRBD1. J was trimmed by 0 bases and V by 5 bases; bases with no gene match: 8. The CDR3 is 15 amino acids. Germline CDR1 SGHRS, CDR2 YFSETQ. Here the CDR3 DNA reads TGCGCCAGCAGATGGGGGACAGAGGGCTCCTACGAGCAGTACTTC. Translation gives CASRWGTEGSYEQYF.

J is TRBJ1-4 and V is TRBV18; 8 nucleotides align to TRBD1. There are 20 residues in the CDR3. In germline, CDR1 is KGHSH, CDR2 LQKENI. V gave up 1 base and J gave up 3 bases; unmatched junction bases: 16. The CDR3 DNA reads TGTGCCAGCTCACCACTCAGTTTGGACAGGGTCTCGGGATCTAATGAAAAACTGTTTTTT. Translated: CASSPLSLDRVSGSNEKLFF.

The chain combines TRBV18 with TRBJ1-6; D might be TRBD1 (5 bases). The V and J ends lost 4 bases and 5 bases respectively, with 12 bases between them. There are 15 residues in the CDR3. Germline-derived CDR1 and CDR2 are KGHSH and LQKENI. Written as DNA, the CDR3 is TGTGCCAGCTCACTAAGACAGACCAATAATTCACCCCTCCACTTT. It codes for CASSLRQTNNSPLHF. Based on the CDR3 plus reference TRBV18 and TRBJ1-6, the full variable domain is NAGVMQNPRHLVRRRGQEARLRCSPMKGHSHVYWYRQLPEEGLKFMVYLQKENIIDESGMPKERFSAEFPKEGPSILRIQQVVRGDSAAYFCASSLRQTNNSPLHFGNGTRLTVT.

This clone was seen more than once but under ten times. This chain uses TRBV15 with TRBJ1-4, with D unclear. This CDR3 has 18 amino acids. Trimming stripped 3 bases from V and 3 bases from J, with 20 bases between. The germline CDR1 and CDR2 sequences are LNHNV and YYDKDF (reference sequence). The CDR3 here is CATSSGGDARDPNEKLFF. The CDR3 DNA reads as TGTGCCACCAGCAGCGGCGGGGATGCAAGAGATCCTAATGAAAAACTGTTTTTT.

The V gene is TRBV5-1, the J gene TRBJ2-2, with 9 bases fitting TRBD1. This CDR3 has 16 residues. CDR1 is SGHRS and CDR2 is YFSETQ in the germline V gene. The V and J ends lost 2 bases and 4 bases, in that order; junction bases with no gene match: 6. The CDR3 nucleotides are TGCGCCAGCAGCTTAGGGACAGGGTCCCTCACCGGGGAGCTGTTTTTT. Its translation is CASSLGTGSLTGELFF.

The J gene is TRBJ1-5, the V gene TRBV2; maybe TRBD1 (6 bases). The CDR3 has 14 amino acids. V lost 7 bases, J lost 0 bases, and 10 bases lay in between. CDR1 SNHLY and CDR2 FYNNEI come from the germline V gene. CDR3 coding DNA: TGTGCCAGCACCGGGACATCTAGCAATCAGCCCCAGCATTTT. Amino acid sequence: CASTGTSSNQPQHF.

The rearrangement joins TRBV7-2 to TRBJ1-3, with a possible D match to TRBD1 (5 bases). The germline CDR1 and CDR2 sequences are SGHTA and FQGNSA. The CDR3 extends over 15 amino acids. Trimming stripped 1 base from V and 0 bases from J, with 7 bases between. The CDR3 is CASSLGQSSGNTIYF. CDR3 DNA sequence: TGTGCCAGCAGCTTAGGACAGAGCTCTGGAAACACCATATATTTT.

V and J are TRBV7-8 and TRBJ2-7; 8 bases line up with TRBD2. Trimming at V came to 5 bases and at J to 0 bases, leaving 9 bases not matched to a gene. Germline loops: CDR1 SGHVS, CDR2 FQNEAQ. The CDR3 extends over 16 amino acids. The CDR3 bases are TGTGCCAGCAGCCCCCGACTAGCGTTGAGCTCCTACGAGCAGTACTTC. Translating it yields CASSPRLALSSYEQYF.

Only a few counts were recorded for this clone. The chain recombines TRBV28 with TRBJ1-2; unclear D gene. Germline CDR1 and CDR2: MDHEN and SYDVKM. The CDR3 contains 14 residues. With 7 bases removed from V and 4 bases from J, the gap between germline ends came to 16 bases. DNA of the CDR3: TGTGCCAGCACCCAGTCGGCCGGGCGCTATGGCTACACCTTC. It codes for CASTQSAGRYGYTF.

The CDR3 loop reads CASSLVVAGGLGEQFF. CDR3 DNA: TGTGCCAGCAGCTTGGTGGTAGCGGGGGGGCTAGGTGAGCAGTTCTTC. The chain links TRBV5-4 to TRBJ2-1; 11 bases are shared with TRBD2. The CDR3 covers 16 residues. The V and J ends lost 0 bases and 9 bases, in that order; junction bases with no gene match: 8. CDR1 and CDR2 from the germline V gene are SGHNT and YYREEE (reference sequence). Variable domain in full (rest from reference TRBV5-4 and TRBJ2-1): ETGVTQSPTHLIKTRGQQVTLRCSSQSGHNTVSWYQQALGQGPQFIFQYYREEENGRGNFPPRFSGLQFPNYSSELNVNALELDDSALYLCASSLVVAGGLGEQFFGPGTRLTVL.